This is a list of T cell receptor beta chains from one sample in a study of T cell responses to AZD1222 COVID-19 vaccine. Sequencing was performed with immunoSEQ multiplex PCR; in TCRdb, only in-frame clones are kept and a portion is missing. The sample includes roughly 120,000 clones, about 90% of them seen just once. Sequencing used peripheral blood, obtained on day 0 of AZD1222 vaccination. The receptors come from an adult in good health. Both conserved end residues are trimmed from each CDR3. The order of the fields is J gene, V gene, CDR3 length, CDR3 protein.

TRBJ2-1 | TRBV6-5 | 12 | ASLRQGLGNEQF
TRBJ1-1 | TRBV11-3 | 14 | ASSLDGTGGNTEAF
TRBJ2-2 | TRBV6-1 | 13 | ASSLTLANTGELF
TRBJ1-5 | TRBV28 | 12 | ASSLGAAVGPQH
TRBJ1-1 | TRBV6-5 | 9 | ASSYRGEAF
TRBJ2-2 | TRBV4-2 | 12 | ASSQPTGTGELF
TRBJ1-1 | TRBV5-5 | 13 | ASSPRGGGGTEAF
TRBJ2-1 | TRBV2 | 15 | ASSEMSGTAALNEQF
TRBJ1-4 | TRBV11-2 | 12 | ASSETVANEKLF
TRBJ2-4 | TRBV19 | 17 | ASSPTTRGAGETKNIQY
TRBJ1-1 | TRBV29-1 | 10 | SAGGVGLEAF
TRBJ2-5 | TRBV19 | 13 | ASSIDASGRETQY
TRBJ2-5 | TRBV19 | 9 | ASSRGETQY
TRBJ1-6 | TRBV10-1 | 22 | ASLSRGDRCHCGDRGSDNSPLH
TRBJ1-3 | TRBV30 | 12 | GTAKPYSGNTIY
TRBJ1-1 | TRBV19 | 13 | ASSMPGGMNTEAF
TRBJ1-5 | TRBV29-1 | 12 | SVVDGPGGQPQH
TRBJ2-7 | TRBV2 | 13 | ASSELGLTSYEQY
TRBJ1-1 | TRBV7-8 | 14 | ASSLFRGVGDTEAF
TRBJ1-2 | TRBV28 | 11 | ASYGQQPYGYT
TRBJ1-2 | TRBV30 | 11 | AWRLGKDYGYT
TRBJ1-2 | TRBV5-1 | 10 | ASTGDNYGYT
TRBJ1-6 | TRBV18 | 13 | ASSPRGQNNSPLH
TRBJ2-1 | TRBV6-1 | 13 | ASSEGSSDYNEQF
TRBJ2-7 | TRBV18 | 11 | ASSRTFSYEQY
TRBJ1-6 | TRBV5-1 | 14 | ASSTGTGAGGSPLH
TRBJ1-4 | TRBV28 | 13 | ASSSSGSQNEKLF
TRBJ2-2 | TRBV19 | 12 | ASSIGGGTGELF